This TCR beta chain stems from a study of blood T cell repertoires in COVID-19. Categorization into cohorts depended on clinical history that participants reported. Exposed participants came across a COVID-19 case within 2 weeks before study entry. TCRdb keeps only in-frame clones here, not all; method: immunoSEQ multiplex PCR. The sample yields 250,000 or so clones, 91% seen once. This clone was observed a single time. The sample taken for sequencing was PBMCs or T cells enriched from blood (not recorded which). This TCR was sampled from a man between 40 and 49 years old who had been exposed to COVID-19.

The CDR3 DNA reads as TGTGCCAGCAGTGACTCAGCGGGAGAGGCAGATACGCAGTATTTT. This gives the protein CASSDSAGEADTQYF. The chain employs TRBV6-4 and TRBJ2-3; 8 bases are shared with TRBD2. Per germline, CDR1 MRHNA and CDR2 SNTAGT. CDR3 length equals 15 residues. Germline trimming cut 0 bases from V and 4 bases from J; bases unmatched to any gene: 3.